The sample holds many counts of the clone carrying this TCR beta chain. The antigen is unknown. Deletions cut 6 bases from V and 1 base from J, with 9 bases between. Germline V CDR1 and CDR2: SNHLY, FYNNEI. There are 14 residues in the CDR3. Investigators reverse transcribed all isolated RNA, so they sequenced expressed TCRB transcripts. Libraries were prepared by immunoSEQ multiplex PCR; TCRdb keeps only in-frame clonotypes and omits some of them. This sample carries 200,000 to 300,000 clones, less than 35% of them seen once, and the ten largest clones take roughly 4.1%. The data are from a study of beta chain features in type 1 diabetes. Across the study: Patients looked much like healthy donors when it came to age, gender and cell yields. Findings and limits, study-wide: The study found that naive, central memory and Treg TCRB repertoires appeared more similar in patients than in healthy donors. Lower insertion and higher deletion counts appeared at VDJ junctions in type 1 diabetes patients. Shortening of TCRB CDR3s, moderate but significant, appeared in all four CD4+ subsets of Type 1 diabetes patients.

Sequencing was carried out using central memory CD4+ T cells from blood. The clonotype originates from a man under 40 in good health. V usage is TRBV2 and J usage is TRBJ1-4; D ambiguous. The CDR3 spells CASRPSGTNEKLFF. CDR3 bases: TGTGCCAGCAGACCCAGTGGAACTAATGAAAAACTGTTTTTT.